What follows are 11 T cell receptor beta chains derived from one specimen sequenced in a study of blood T cell repertoires in COVID-19. Clones were sequenced by immunoSEQ multiplex PCR, and TCRdb holds only the in-frame ones, with some missing. The sample carries approximately 300,000 clones, roughly 80% recorded once. Sequenced sample: peripheral blood. These TCRs come from a woman between 50 and 59 years old with active or convalescent COVID-19.

The rearrangement links TRBV30 to TRBJ1-1; 7 nucleotides match TRBD1. This CDR3 region has 12 residues. The V segment lost 8 bases and the J segment 5 bases; nucleotides outside the gene matches: 8. The germline gives CDR1 GTSNPN, CDR2 SVGIG (reference sequence). CDR3: CAAHRGGTEAFF. The CDR3 DNA follows: TGTGCCGCACACAGGGGTGGGACTGAAGCTTTCTTT.

In DNA form, the CDR3 reads TGCGCCAGCAGCTTGGGAACAGGGGCTAACTATGGCTACACCTTC. It specifies CASSLGTGANYGYTF. The V call is TRBV5-1, the J call TRBJ1-2; 7 nucleotides match TRBD1. The CDR3 covers 15 residues. After removal of 0 bases from V and 0 bases from J, the junction contained 2 bases not matched to a gene. Germline V CDR1 and CDR2: SGHRS, YFSETQ.

This clone has a handful of counts. This sequence joins TRBV29-1 and TRBJ2-5; 8 bases are shared with TRBD1. Germline CDR1 and CDR2: SQVTM and ANQGSEA. This CDR3 contains 14 residues. Trimming at V came to 6 bases and at J to 4 bases, leaving 10 bases not matched to a gene. The CDR3 here is CSVTRDRTRETQYF. CDR3 bases: TGCAGCGTAACCCGGGACAGGACCAGAGAGACCCAGTACTTC.

The chain carries TRBV19 and TRBJ2-2; D is unclear. The CDR3 totals 14 residues. V shed 4 bases and J shed 1 base, with 7 bases lying between them. Germline values: CDR1 LNHDA, CDR2 SQIVND (reference sequence). The CDR3 bases are TGTGCCAGTAGTAGCCCGGTGAACACCGGGGAGCTGTTTTTT. This translates into CASSSPVNTGELFF.

This clone was observed a handful of times. The chain couples TRBV21-1 to TRBJ1-4; TRBD1 reflects the table's D call only, with no check against the DNA. TRBV21-1 is a known pseudogene. CDR3 length: 19 residues. The CDR3: CASSKVGDRVNTTNEKLFF. The CDR3 nucleotides are TGTGCCAGCAGCAAAGTTGGGGACAGGGTAAATACAACTAATGAAAAACTGTTTTTT.

As concerns this clone: At one of its ends the junction is not consistent with the germline gene, which may arise from a read error. V usage is TRBV7-7 and J usage is TRBJ2-1; 9 bases map to TRBD2. Germline V CDR1 and CDR2: SSHAT, FNYEAQ (reference sequence). The CDR3 totals 16 residues. CDR3 amino acids: CASSPVAGEGTNEQFF. In DNA form, the CDR3 reads TGTGCTAGCAGCCCGGTAGCGGGAGAAGGGACAAATGAGCAGTTCTTC.

The chain has TRBV24-1 and TRBJ2-1, with TRBD1 matching 9 bases. The ends lost 4 bases at V and 7 bases at J; junction bases unmatched: 10. CDR1 and CDR2 from the germline V gene are KGHDR and SFDVKD. The CDR3 totals 16 residues. CDR3 amino acids: CATSDRSGQGRNEQFF. For the CDR3, the DNA is TGTGCCACCAGTGACCGGTCGGGACAGGGTCGGAATGAGCAGTTCTTC.

V gene TRBV6-1 combines with J gene TRBJ2-3; 9 nucleotides match TRBD2. The ends lost 0 bases at V and 1 base at J; junction bases unmatched: 8. Germline V gene data show CDR1 as MNHNS and CDR2 as SASEGT. The CDR3 loop spans 18 amino acids. The CDR3 loop reads CASSEARLAGIGTDTQYF. The CDR3 nucleotides are TGTGCCAGCAGTGAAGCGAGGCTAGCGGGAATTGGCACAGATACGCAGTATTTT.

The J gene is TRBJ2-4, the V gene TRBV12-3 or TRBV12-4, with D unclear. The CDR3 is 13 amino acids. V shed 5 bases and J shed 10 bases, with 15 bases lying between them. CDR3 region: CASSPSPDGIQYF. CDR3 bases: TGTGCCAGCAGTCCGAGCCCTGATGGTATTCAGTACTTC.

The chain combines TRBV28 with TRBJ2-2; D gene ambiguous. The CDR3 has 13 amino acids. V lost 10 bases and J 4 bases, leaving 13 bases between the germline ends. Germline V gene data show CDR1 as MDHEN and CDR2 as SYDVKM. This CDR3 reads CANKASSTGELFF. CDR3 DNA: TGTGCCAATAAGGCATCTAGCACCGGGGAGCTGTTTTTT.

The chain combines TRBV28 with TRBJ1-5; 8 positions match TRBD1. The CDR3 spans 18 residues. J was trimmed by 4 bases and V by 1 base; bases with no gene match: 12. CDR1 and CDR2 (germline): MDHEN, SYDVKM. The CDR3 sequence is CASSLFRLSRQGNQPQHF. The CDR3 DNA follows: TGTGCCAGCAGTTTATTCCGGCTGTCTAGACAGGGGAATCAGCCCCAGCATTTT.